One and the same sample provided the 20 T cell receptor beta chains below, sequenced in a study of T cells in Graves' hyperthyroidism and ophthalmopathy. The CDR3 regions of TCR beta were amplified from RNA transcripts. An initial round of RT-PCR targeting the TCR CDR3 relied on the HTBI primer set. From the multiplex PCR reads, TCRdb called clonotypes with MiXCR, one entry per CDR3 protein. Of about 300,000 distinct CDR3 sequences in the sample, approximately 12% were seen once. Sequences were obtained from blood. The receptors stem from a woman aged 25-40 years with Graves' hyperthyroidism that later progressed to Graves' ophthalmopathy.

This clonotype was recorded many times. This chain connects TRBV28 to TRBJ2-7; D perhaps matches TRBD2 (7 bases). CDR1 MDHEN and CDR2 SYDVKM come from the germline V gene. The germline V and J ends were trimmed by 6 bases and 4 bases, with 16 bases remaining between them. The CDR3 runs to 14 residues. CDR3 sequence (DNA): TGTGCCAGCAGGTCTGGGGGGGGCCGGTACGAGCAGTACTTC. The encoded protein is CASRSGGGRYEQYF.

This clonotype has ten or more counts. The chain links TRBV20-1 to TRBJ2-1; 7 nucleotides align to TRBD2. The V gene end was trimmed by 0 bases and the J gene end by 6 bases; junction bases not matched to a gene: 14. The V gene's germline CDR1 is DFQATT and CDR2 SNEGSKA (reference sequence). This CDR3 contains 17 residues. The CDR3 DNA reads as TGCAGTGCTAGAGACCCACCGGGCGGGAGAAGGGGCAATGAGCAGTTCTTC. It codes for CSARDPPGGRRGNEQFF.

At least ten counts were recorded for this clonotype. This chain connects TRBV7-3 to TRBJ2-1; D may be TRBD2 (6 bases). The V and J ends lost 5 bases and 4 bases respectively, with 9 bases between them. CDR3 length: 13 residues. Germline loops: CDR1 SGHTA, CDR2 FQGTGA. The CDR3 DNA is TGTGCCAGCAGCCCCCGGGAGTACAATGAGCAGTTCTTC. It is translated as CASSPREYNEQFF.

The table lists this clonotype with a few counts. The V call is TRBV27, the J call TRBJ2-3, with D perhaps matching TRBD1 or TRBD2 (5 bases each). The CDR3 runs 15 residues. Germline V gene sequence: CDR1 MNHEY, CDR2 SMNVEV (reference sequence). Trimming cost V 2 bases and J 2 bases, with 11 bases left between them. DNA of the CDR3: TGTGCCAGCAGTTTAAGTAAAGGGACCACAGATACGCAGTATTTT. Protein product: CASSLSKGTTDTQYF.

This clonotype was seen only a few times. The V and J genes are TRBV6-2 or TRBV6-3 and TRBJ2-1; D gene uncertain. Between the trimmed V and J ends, which lost 2 bases and 2 bases, there was a span of 7 bases. Germline V lookup: CDR1 MNHEY, CDR2 SVGEGT. The length of the CDR3 is 14 residues. Here the CDR3 reads CASSYGTTYNEQFF. The CDR3, as DNA: TGTGCCAGCAGTTACGGAACTACCTACAATGAGCAGTTCTTC.

This clonotype has ten or more counts. The chain is built from TRBV18 and TRBJ1-1; 12 bases fit TRBD1. The germline V gene encodes CDR1 KGHSH and CDR2 LQKENI. J was trimmed by 13 bases and V by 3 bases; bases with no gene match: 15. CDR3 size: 16 residues. The CDR3 loop reads CASSPTSGTGGRGGFF. The CDR3 DNA sequence: TGTGCCAGCTCACCGACCTCCGGGACAGGGGGCAGGGGAGGTTTCTTT.

This clonotype was counted ten times or more. The chain joins TRBV19 to TRBJ1-1, with TRBD1 identical over 8 bases. V lost 8 bases to trimming and J lost 2 bases; unmatched junction nucleotides: 7. The length of the CDR3 is 14 residues. Germline assignment: CDR1 LNHDA and CDR2 SQIVND (reference sequence). The CDR3 DNA is TGTGCCAGTCGCCCGACAGGGGCAAACACTGAAGCTTTCTTT. Protein product: CASRPTGANTEAFF.

In this sample, this clonotype turned up many times. The chain uses TRBV27 and TRBJ2-1, with 13 bases that match TRBD2. The CDR3 consists of 15 residues. Germline lookup yields CDR1 MNHEY and CDR2 SMNVEV (reference sequence). V shed 6 bases and J 5 bases; nucleotides not matched to a gene: 4. CDR3 DNA: TGTGCCAGCAGCCTTACTAGCGGGGGGGACAATGAGCAGTTCTTC. Amino acid sequence: CASSLTSGGDNEQFF.

This clonotype was counted ten times or more. The V gene is TRBV12-3 or TRBV12-4, the J gene TRBJ2-5; TRBD1 matches 8 bases. The CDR3 consists of 14 residues. Germline trimming cut 5 bases from V and 2 bases from J; bases unmatched to any gene: 4. DNA for the CDR3: TGTGCCAGCAGTCCGACAGGGGAACAAGAGACCCAGTACTTC. Translating it yields CASSPTGEQETQYF.

The V call is TRBV29-1, the J call TRBJ2-1, with 10 nucleotides matching TRBD2. The V gene end was trimmed by 3 bases and the J gene end by 15 bases; junction bases not matched to a gene: 8. CDR1 and CDR2 from the germline V gene are SQVTM and ANQGSEA. The CDR3 totals 12 residues. In DNA form, the CDR3 reads TGCAGCGTTGAGACAGAACTAGCGGGACTGTTCTTC. Its protein is CSVETELAGLFF.

This clonotype was observed many times. The rearrangement links TRBV7-2 to TRBJ2-7, with D maybe TRBD1 (6 bases). Germline assignment: CDR1 SGHTA and CDR2 FQGNSA. V was clipped by 0 bases and J by 2 bases, with 8 bases between them. The CDR3 spans 14 residues. CDR3 nucleotides: TGTGCCAGCAGCTTAGCGGGGGACACCTACGAGCAGTACTTC. Its translation: CASSLAGDTYEQYF.

In this sample, this clonotype turned up many times. The gene calls are TRBV7-9 and TRBJ1-1; possibly TRBD1 for D (5 bases). V was clipped by 6 bases and J by 7 bases, with 12 bases between them. CDR3 length equals 12 residues. The germline V gene encodes CDR1 SEHNR and CDR2 FQNEAQ (reference sequence). The CDR3 DNA reads as TGTGCCAGCAGGACCGGGACGAATGAAGCTTTCTTT. Protein product: CASRTGTNEAFF.

This clonotype was observed many times. The gene calls are TRBV10-3 and TRBJ1-1; perhaps TRBD1 as D (5 bases). The V gene lost 1 base and the J gene lost 6 bases, with 15 bases spanning the gap. Germline V gene sequence: CDR1 ENHRY, CDR2 SYGVKD. The CDR3 extends over 15 amino acids. CDR3 loop: CAISELAWQGPEAFF. As DNA, the CDR3 is TGTGCCATCAGTGAGTTGGCTTGGCAGGGCCCTGAAGCTTTCTTT.

The table lists this clonotype with many counts. CDR3 amino acids: CSASGPDSYEQYF. CDR3 in DNA: TGCAGTGCTAGCGGCCCGGACTCCTACGAGCAGTACTTC. The chain is built from TRBV20-1 and TRBJ2-7, with D unresolved. Trimming removed 3 bases at V and 0 bases at J, with 9 bases between. From germline, CDR1 is DFQATT and CDR2 SNEGSKA (reference sequence). The CDR3 has 13 amino acids.

The table lists this clonotype with many counts. The V call is TRBV15, the J call TRBJ1-2; perhaps TRBD1 as D (5 bases). In germline, CDR1 is LNHNV, CDR2 YYDKDF (reference sequence). The CDR3 loop spans 15 amino acids. V lost 0 bases to trimming and J lost 7 bases, with 15 bases between them. CDR3 sequence: CATSRDWRGEGGYTF. The CDR3 DNA sequence: TGTGCCACCAGCAGAGATTGGAGGGGAGAGGGTGGCTACACCTTC.

In DNA form, the CDR3 reads TGTGCCAGCAGTGGCTACAGTACCTCGAACACCGGGGAGCTGTTTTTT. Translating it yields CASSGYSTSNTGELFF. This sequence joins TRBV6-4 and TRBJ2-2; D unclear. The CDR3 has 16 amino acids. The V gene lost 4 bases and the J gene lost 0 bases, with 12 bases spanning the gap. Germline V gene lookup returns CDR1 MRHNA and CDR2 SNTAGT.

This clonotype has at least ten counts. The chain has TRBV11-2 and TRBJ1-3, with 8 bases identical to TRBD1. Trimming took 5 bases from V and 0 from J; bases not matched to a gene: 0. Germline V gives CDR1 SGHAT, CDR2 FQNNGV. This CDR3 has 14 residues. The CDR3 coding sequence is TGTGCCAGCAGCACAGGGGGCTCTGGAAACACCATATATTTT. Its translation: CASSTGGSGNTIYF.

In this sample, this clonotype turned up many times. The chain combines TRBV27 with TRBJ2-1; 15 nucleotides align to TRBD2. V was clipped by 7 bases and J by 9 bases; unmatched bases: 4. The CDR3 has 14 residues. Germline values: CDR1 MNHEY, CDR2 SMNVEV (reference sequence). The CDR3, as DNA: TGTGCCAGCACCGGACTAGCGGGAGGGGGTGAGCAGTTCTTC. Translating it yields CASTGLAGGGEQFF.

This clonotype was recorded at least ten times. The chain joins TRBV7-2 to TRBJ1-1, with 8 bases aligning to TRBD1. Germline CDR1 SGHTA, CDR2 FQGNSA. Trimming at V came to 4 bases and at J to 3 bases, leaving 10 bases not matched to a gene. This CDR3 has 16 residues. The CDR3 here is CASSSSGGWRHTEAFF. CDR3 sequence (DNA): TGTGCCAGCAGCTCTTCAGGGGGCTGGCGTCACACTGAAGCTTTCTTT.

This clonotype was recorded at least ten times. The gene calls are TRBV7-2 and TRBJ2-1, with 8 bases fitting TRBD1. Per the germline V gene, CDR1 is SGHTA and CDR2 is FQGNSA. CDR3 length equals 13 residues. The J segment lost 10 bases and the V segment lost 5 bases, leaving 7 bases of the junction unmatched. The CDR3 DNA is TGTGCCAGCAGCCCAGGGGGCGGACTAGAGCAGTTCTTC. Protein product: CASSPGGGLEQFF.